The 6 T cell receptor beta chains below were found in one sample sequenced in a study of breast tumors, draining lymph nodes, adjacent tissues listed by TCRdb under 2016. The lymph node samples were taken from the axillary draining lymph nodes of breast cancer patients. The receptor library was made with multiplex PCR. TCRdb shows the sequencer as Illumina HiSeq 2000. The public reads were quality trimmed at Q25 with fastp and then assembled into clones with MiXCR by TCRdb, keeping productive beta chains. When rows share a CDR3 protein, they turn into one entry using the most common DNA and genes. This sample comprises fewer than 90,000 distinct CDR3 sequences, around 30% of them detected only once. The ten most abundant clones make up around 8.1% of the sample. The sequencing input was axillary lymph node tissue. Receptors originate from a female donor with breast cancer. Some clones in this sample may be carry-over from other donors' samples.

This clonotype came up many times. This may be a read error: a much more frequent sequence differs by one nucleotide. The J gene is TRBJ2-1, the V gene TRBV20-1; D remains ambiguous. This CDR3 contains 11 residues. CDR1 and CDR2 from the germline V gene are DFQATT and SNEGSKA (reference sequence). CDR3 region: CSARPLDEQSF. The CDR3 DNA is TGCAGTGCTAGACCCTTGGATGAGCAGTCCTTC.

This clonotype was observed at least ten times. The chain employs TRBV7-2 and TRBJ2-1; tentative D call: TRBD2 (6 bases). CDR1 and CDR2 from the germline V gene are SGHTA and FQGNSA. This CDR3 is built from 14 residues. The germline V and J ends were trimmed by 4 bases and 10 bases, with 17 bases remaining between them. This CDR3 is CASSSGTGMGEQFF. For the CDR3, the DNA is TGTGCCAGCAGCTCCGGGACTGGGATGGGAGAGCAGTTCTTC.

This clonotype came up a few times. CDR3 amino acids: CASSHAGGAIDEQFF. CDR3 coding DNA: TGTGCCAGCAGTCACGCGGGAGGGGCTATAGATGAGCAGTTCTTC. The rearrangement uses TRBV6-2 or TRBV6-3 and TRBJ2-1; the match to TRBD2 covers 9 bases. The length of the CDR3 is 15 residues. Looked up from germline, CDR1 is MNHEY and CDR2 is SVGEGT. Trimming took 5 bases from V and 8 from J; bases not matched to a gene: 10.

Only one count was recorded for this clonotype. V and J are TRBV14 and TRBJ2-5; 13 positions match TRBD2. The V gene's germline CDR1 is SGHDN and CDR2 FVKESK. V lost 5 bases and J lost 6; bases outside the gene matches: 9. There are 16 residues in the CDR3. Here the CDR3 reads CASSALGLAGLKTQYF. The CDR3 DNA is TGTGCCAGCAGCGCTCTGGGACTAGCGGGATTGAAGACCCAGTACTTC.

This clonotype was recorded at least ten times. The J gene is TRBJ2-1, the V gene TRBV7-9; no clear D. The V gene's germline CDR1 is SEHNR and CDR2 FQNEAQ (reference sequence). V was cut by 3 bases and J by 11 bases, with 11 bases left in between. This CDR3 comprises 12 residues. The CDR3 is CASSFMTDQQFF. In nucleotides, the CDR3 is TGTGCCAGCAGCTTTATGACGGACCAGCAGTTCTTC. Drawing the rest from reference TRBV7-9 and TRBJ2-1, the complete variable domain is DTGVSQNPRHKITKRGQNVTFRCDPISEHNRLYWYRQTLGQGPEFLTYFQNEAQLEKSRLLSDRFSAERPKGSFSTLEIQRTEQGDSAMYLCASSFMTDQQFFGPGTRLTVL.

This clonotype was seen at least ten times. The chain joins TRBV12-3 or TRBV12-4 to TRBJ2-1, with D perhaps TRBD1 or TRBD2 (5 bases each). The CDR3 runs 13 residues. V dropped 3 bases and J dropped 10 bases, with 13 bases sitting between them. This CDR3 is CASSLARDQEQFF. As DNA, the CDR3 is TGTGCCAGCAGTTTGGCTCGGGACCAGGAGCAGTTCTTC.